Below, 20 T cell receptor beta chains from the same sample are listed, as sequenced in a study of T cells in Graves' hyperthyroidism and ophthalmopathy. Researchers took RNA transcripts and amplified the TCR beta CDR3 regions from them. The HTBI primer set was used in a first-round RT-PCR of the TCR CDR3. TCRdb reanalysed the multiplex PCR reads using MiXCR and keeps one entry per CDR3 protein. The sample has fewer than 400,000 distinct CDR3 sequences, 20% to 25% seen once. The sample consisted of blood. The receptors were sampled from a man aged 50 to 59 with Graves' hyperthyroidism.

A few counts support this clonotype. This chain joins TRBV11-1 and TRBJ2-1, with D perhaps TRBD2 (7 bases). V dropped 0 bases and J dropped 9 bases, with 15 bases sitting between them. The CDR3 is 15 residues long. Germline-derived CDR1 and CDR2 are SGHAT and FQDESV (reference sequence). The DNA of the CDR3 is TGTGCCAGCAGCTTAGCGCGGGGGCCGGGGGGTGAGCAGTTCTTC. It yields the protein CASSLARGPGGEQFF.

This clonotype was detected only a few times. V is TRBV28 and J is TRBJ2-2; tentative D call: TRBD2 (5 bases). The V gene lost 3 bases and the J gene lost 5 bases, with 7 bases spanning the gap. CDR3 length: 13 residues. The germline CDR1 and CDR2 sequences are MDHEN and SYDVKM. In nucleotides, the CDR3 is TGTGCCAGCAGTTTCCGAGGGACCGGGGAGCTGTTTTTT. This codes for CASSFRGTGELFF.

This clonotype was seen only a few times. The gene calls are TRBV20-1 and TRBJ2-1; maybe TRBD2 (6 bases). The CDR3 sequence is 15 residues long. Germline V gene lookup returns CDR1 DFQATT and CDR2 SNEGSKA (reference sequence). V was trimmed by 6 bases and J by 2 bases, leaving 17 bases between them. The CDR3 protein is CSATRGDSPYNEQFF. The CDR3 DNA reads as TGCAGTGCCACTCGAGGGGACTCCCCCTACAATGAGCAGTTCTTC.

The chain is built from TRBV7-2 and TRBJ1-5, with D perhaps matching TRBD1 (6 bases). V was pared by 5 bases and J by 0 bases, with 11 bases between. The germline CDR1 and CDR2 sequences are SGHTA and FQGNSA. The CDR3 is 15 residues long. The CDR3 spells CASSPTRGSNQPQHF. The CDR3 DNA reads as TGTGCCAGCAGCCCTACCAGGGGTAGCAATCAGCCCCAGCATTTT. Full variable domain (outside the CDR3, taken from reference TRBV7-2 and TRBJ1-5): GAGVSQSPSNKVTEKGKDVELRCDPISGHTALYWYRQSLGQGLEFLIYFQGNSAPDKSGLPSDRFSAERTGGSVSTLTIQRTQQEDSAVYLCASSPTRGSNQPQHFGDGTRLSIL.

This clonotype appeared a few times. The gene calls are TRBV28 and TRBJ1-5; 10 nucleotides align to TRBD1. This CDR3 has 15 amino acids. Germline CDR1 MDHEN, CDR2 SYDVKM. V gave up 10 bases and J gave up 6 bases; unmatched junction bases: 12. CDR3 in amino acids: CATSAGQGDSQPQHF. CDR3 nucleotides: TGTGCCACTTCTGCCGGACAGGGGGATTCTCAGCCCCAGCATTTT.

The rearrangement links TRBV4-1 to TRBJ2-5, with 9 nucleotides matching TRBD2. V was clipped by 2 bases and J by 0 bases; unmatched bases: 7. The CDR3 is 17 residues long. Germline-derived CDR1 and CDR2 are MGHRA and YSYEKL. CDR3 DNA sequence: TGCGCCAGCAGCCAAAGACTAGCGGTCCGGTACCAAGAGACCCAGTACTTC. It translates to CASSQRLAVRYQETQYF.

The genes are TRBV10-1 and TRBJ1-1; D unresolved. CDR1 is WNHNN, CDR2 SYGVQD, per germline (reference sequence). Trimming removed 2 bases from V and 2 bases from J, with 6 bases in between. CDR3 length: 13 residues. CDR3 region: CASSENQNTEAFF. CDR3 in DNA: TGCGCCAGCAGTGAGAATCAAAACACTGAAGCTTTCTTT.

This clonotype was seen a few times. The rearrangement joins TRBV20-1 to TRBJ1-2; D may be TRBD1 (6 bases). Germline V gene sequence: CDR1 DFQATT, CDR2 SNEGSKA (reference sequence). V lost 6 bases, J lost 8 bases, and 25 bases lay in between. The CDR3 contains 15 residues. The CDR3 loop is CSAIALGVTGGGYTF. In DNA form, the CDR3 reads TGCAGTGCGATCGCGCTAGGGGTGACTGGGGGCGGCTACACCTTC.

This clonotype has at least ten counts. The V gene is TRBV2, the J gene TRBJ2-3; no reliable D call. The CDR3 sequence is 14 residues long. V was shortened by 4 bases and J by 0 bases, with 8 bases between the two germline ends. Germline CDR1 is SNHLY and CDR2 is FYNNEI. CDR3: CASSVILSTDTQYF. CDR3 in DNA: TGTGCCAGCAGTGTAATCCTTAGCACAGATACGCAGTATTTT.

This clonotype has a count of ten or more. The CDR3 nucleotides read TGTGCCAGCAGCGACCGACTAGCGGGGCCCACAGATACGCAGTATTTT. Translating gives CASSDRLAGPTDTQYF. The chain combines TRBV7-2 with TRBJ2-3, with TRBD2 identical over 11 bases. V lost 5 bases and J lost 2; bases outside the gene matches: 6. Germline V gene lookup returns CDR1 SGHTA and CDR2 FQGNSA. The CDR3 has 16 amino acids.

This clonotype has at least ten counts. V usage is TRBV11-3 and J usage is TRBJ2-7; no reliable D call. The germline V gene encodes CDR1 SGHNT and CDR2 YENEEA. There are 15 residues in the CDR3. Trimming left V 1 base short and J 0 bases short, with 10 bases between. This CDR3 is CASSLGRFSSYEQYF. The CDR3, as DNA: TGTGCCAGCAGCTTAGGACGGTTTAGCTCCTACGAGCAGTACTTC.

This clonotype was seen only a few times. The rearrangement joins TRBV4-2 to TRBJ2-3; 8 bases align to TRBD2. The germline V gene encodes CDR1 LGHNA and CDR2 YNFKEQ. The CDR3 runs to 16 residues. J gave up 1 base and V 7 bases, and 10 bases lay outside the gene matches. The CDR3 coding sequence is TGTGCCAGCAACCCGGGGAGCGGGAGAGGCACAGATACGCAGTATTTT. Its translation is CASNPGSGRGTDTQYF.

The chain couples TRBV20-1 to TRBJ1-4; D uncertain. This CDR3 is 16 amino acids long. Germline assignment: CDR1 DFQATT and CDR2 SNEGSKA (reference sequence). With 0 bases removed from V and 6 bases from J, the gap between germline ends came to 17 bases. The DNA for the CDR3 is TGCAGTGCTAGAGACGAAACTGGGATGAGCTATGAAAAACTGTTTTTT. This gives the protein CSARDETGMSYEKLFF.

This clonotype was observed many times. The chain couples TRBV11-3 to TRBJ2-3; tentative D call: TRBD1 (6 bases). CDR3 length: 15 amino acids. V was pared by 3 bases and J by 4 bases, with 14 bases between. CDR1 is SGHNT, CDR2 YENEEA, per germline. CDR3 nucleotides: TGTGCCAGCAGCTTTTGGGACAACATGCCAGATACGCAGTATTTT. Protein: CASSFWDNMPDTQYF.

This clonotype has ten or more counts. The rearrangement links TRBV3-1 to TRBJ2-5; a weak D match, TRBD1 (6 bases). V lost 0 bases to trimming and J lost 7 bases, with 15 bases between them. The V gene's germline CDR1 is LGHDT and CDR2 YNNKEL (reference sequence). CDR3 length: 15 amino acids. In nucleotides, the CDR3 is TGTGCCAGCAGCCAAGATTTGGGGGCCACGAGGACCCAGTACTTC. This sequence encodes CASSQDLGATRTQYF.

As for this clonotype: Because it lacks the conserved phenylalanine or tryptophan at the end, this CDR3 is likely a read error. In DNA, the CDR3 is TGTGCCAGCAGTTCGACAGGGGTCAATGAGCAGTTCCTC. Translating gives CASSSTGVNEQFL. This chain joins TRBV12-3 or TRBV12-4 and TRBJ2-1, with TRBD1 matching 8 bases. The J segment lost 6 bases and the V segment lost 4 bases, leaving 2 bases of the junction unmatched. The CDR3 has 13 amino acids.

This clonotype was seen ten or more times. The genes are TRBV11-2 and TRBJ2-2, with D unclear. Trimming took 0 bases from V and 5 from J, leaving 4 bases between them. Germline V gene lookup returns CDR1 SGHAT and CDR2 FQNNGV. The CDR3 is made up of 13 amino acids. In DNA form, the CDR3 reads TGTGCCAGCAGCTTAGAGGGAACCGGGGAGCTGTTTTTT. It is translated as CASSLEGTGELFF.

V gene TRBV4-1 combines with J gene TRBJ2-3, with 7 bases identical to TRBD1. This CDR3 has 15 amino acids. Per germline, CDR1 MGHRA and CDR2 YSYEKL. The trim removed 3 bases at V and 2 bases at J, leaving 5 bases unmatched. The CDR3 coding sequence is TGCGCCAGCAGCCATACGGGACAGACCACAGATACGCAGTATTTT. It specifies CASSHTGQTTDTQYF.

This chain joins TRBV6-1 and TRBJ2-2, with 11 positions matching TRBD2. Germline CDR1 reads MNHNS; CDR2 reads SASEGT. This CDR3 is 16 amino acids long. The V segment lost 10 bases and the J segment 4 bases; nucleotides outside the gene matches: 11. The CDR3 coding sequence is TGTGCCATCGGGGACCGACTAGCGGGGCCCACCGGGGAGCTGTTTTTT. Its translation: CAIGDRLAGPTGELFF.

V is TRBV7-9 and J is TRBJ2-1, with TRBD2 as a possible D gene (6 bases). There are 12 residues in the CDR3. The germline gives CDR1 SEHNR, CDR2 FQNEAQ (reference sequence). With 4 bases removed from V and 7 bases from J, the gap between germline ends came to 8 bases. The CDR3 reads CASSSGTNEQFF. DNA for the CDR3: TGTGCCAGCAGCTCCGGGACTAATGAGCAGTTCTTC.